What follows are 20 T cell receptor beta chains derived from one specimen sequenced in a study of T cell clonality in common variable immunodeficiency. Sequenced by immunoSEQ multiplex PCR; TCRdb stores in-frame clones only, minus some. Recorded here are more than 35,000 clones, none singletons. What was sequenced was peripheral blood mononuclear cells. The receptor set was obtained from a person between 18 and 75 years old in good health.

This clone was observed many times. The sequence runs out 3 residues before the end of the CDR3; the remainder is reconstructed from the germline J gene. The chain is built from TRBV7-2 and TRBJ2-5; D is ambiguous. Germline V gene sequence: CDR1 SGHTA, CDR2 FQGNSA. There are 13 residues in the CDR3. V lost 5 bases and J lost 4, with 11 bases in between. CDR3: CASSPQILETQYF. The covered CDR3 bases are TGTGCCAGCAGCCCACAGATTCTAGAGACC.

The sample holds many counts of this clone. Coverage ceases 3 residues before the CDR3 finishes, and the germline J gene fills in the end. This sequence joins TRBV19 and TRBJ1-4; D may be TRBD1 (6 bases). This CDR3 is 15 amino acids long. V was trimmed by 5 bases and J by 3 bases, leaving 13 bases between them. The germline V gene encodes CDR1 LNHDA and CDR2 SQIVND (reference sequence). Partial CDR3 DNA: TGTGCCAGTAGTGCCCGCCGGACAGCTAATGAAAAA. This gives the protein CASSARRTANEK. The entire CDR3 reads CASSARRTANEKLFF.

This clone showed up many times. The CDR3 extends 3 residues past the end of the read, so its final part is completed from the germline J gene. This rearrangement joins TRBV5-6 to TRBJ1-1; 7 bases match TRBD1. CDR3 length: 13 residues. J lost 6 bases, V lost 2 bases, and 4 bases had no gene match. Germline values: CDR1 SGHDT, CDR2 YYEEEE. The part of the CDR3 DNA that was read is TGTGCCAGCAGCTTAGACAGGGAGCCTGAA. Translation gives CASSLDREPE. The CDR3 in its entirety is CASSLDREPEAFF.

This clone was counted ten times or more. The read gets to within 3 residues of the CDR3 end, and the germline J gene fills in the rest. V and J are TRBV19 and TRBJ2-3, with D tentatively TRBD2 (6 bases). CDR3 size: 17 residues. Germline V gene lookup returns CDR1 LNHDA and CDR2 SQIVND (reference sequence). V shed 8 bases and J shed 1 base, with 22 bases lying between them. The CDR3 DNA, read in part, is TGTGCCAGTCACTCCGGGGGAGGCTCCCGGGGCACAGATACG. Amino acids: CASHSGGGSRGTDT. The CDR3 in full is CASHSGGGSRGTDTQYF. The full variable domain, with the rest looked up from reference TRBV19 and TRBJ2-3, is DGGITQSPKYLFRKEGQNVTLSCEQNLNHDAMYWYRQDPGQGLRLIYYSQIVNDFQKGDIAEGYSVSREKKESFPLTVTSAQKNPTAFYLCASHSGGGSRGTDTQYFGPGTRLTVL.

This clone was counted many times. CDR3 DNA, as far as it was read: TGTGCCAGTAGTGTCGACAGGGCCACCGGGGAG. Amino acid sequence: CASSVDRATGE. The CDR3 as a whole reads CASSVDRATGELFF. J is TRBJ2-2 and V is TRBV19; 7 bases are shared with TRBD1. Read sequence stops 3 residues before the CDR3 end, and the germline J gene provides the missing end. V shed 5 bases and J 4 bases; nucleotides not matched to a gene: 4. Germline CDR1 and CDR2: LNHDA and SQIVND (reference sequence). The CDR3 is 14 residues long.

This clone was detected many times. The read is 3 residues too short to cover the CDR3 end, so that end is filled in from the germline J gene. The chain couples TRBV19 to TRBJ2-7, with D possibly TRBD1 on 6 matching bases. CDR1 is LNHDA and CDR2 is SQIVND in the germline V gene (reference sequence). Trimming removed 4 bases at V and 2 bases at J, with 12 bases between. The CDR3 totals 14 residues. The part of the CDR3 DNA that was read is TGTGCCAGTAGTACCGCACAGGGACCCTACGAG. Translation gives CASSTAQGPYE. The entire CDR3 reads CASSTAQGPYEQYF. Drawing the rest from reference TRBV19 and TRBJ2-7, the complete variable domain is DGGITQSPKYLFRKEGQNVTLSCEQNLNHDAMYWYRQDPGQGLRLIYYSQIVNDFQKGDIAEGYSVSREKKESFPLTVTSAQKNPTAFYLCASSTAQGPYEQYFGPGTRLTVT.

This clone was observed many times. The sequence runs out 3 residues before the end of the CDR3; the remainder is reconstructed from the germline J gene. The chain has TRBV13 and TRBJ2-6; 7 bases align to TRBD1. CDR1 is PRHDT, CDR2 FYEKMQ, per germline (reference sequence). This CDR3 is 14 amino acids long. The sequenced part of the CDR3 DNA is TGTGCCAGCAGCATGGGACAGTTTCCCAGGGTC. Its protein is CASSMGQFPRV. The complete CDR3 sequence is CASSMGQFPRVLTF.

This clone was counted ten times or more. The read falls 3 residues short of the CDR3 end, and the missing part is taken from the germline J gene. V usage is TRBV14 and J usage is TRBJ2-7, with 13 bases that match TRBD2. From germline, CDR1 is SGHDN and CDR2 FVKESK. The CDR3 has 17 amino acids. The ends lost 0 bases at V and 5 bases at J; junction bases unmatched: 7. CDR3 in amino acids: CASSQDRLAGGFNEQYF. CDR3 DNA (partial): TGTGCCAGCAGCCAAGACCGACTAGCGGGAGGTTTCAACGAG.

This clone was recorded many times. The read terminates 3 residues before the CDR3 end, so the remaining end is supplied by the germline J gene. V and J are TRBV10-3 and TRBJ1-2; D possibly corresponds to TRBD1 (5 bases). V lost 3 bases to trimming and J lost 4 bases, with 9 bases between them. The CDR3 has 13 residues. CDR1 and CDR2 (germline): ENHRY, SYGVKD. CDR3 residues: CAISEAGSYGYTF. The DNA read from the CDR3 is TGTGCCATCAGTGAAGCAGGGAGCTATGGC.

Ten or more counts support this clone. The read ends 3 residues shy of where the CDR3 ends; the end is completed using the germline J gene. This rearrangement joins TRBV20-1 to TRBJ2-1; 7 nucleotides agree with TRBD1. The CDR3 has 14 amino acids. Trimming cost V 5 bases and J 1 base; bases outside gene matches: 5. Germline V lookup: CDR1 DFQATT, CDR2 SNEGSKA (reference sequence). The covered CDR3 bases are TGCAGTGCTGGAAAACAGGGGTCCTACAATGAG. Its translation is CSAGKQGSYNE. The whole CDR3 region reads CSAGKQGSYNEQFF.

The table lists this clone with many counts. The read stops 3 residues short of the end of the CDR3; the missing end is completed from the germline J gene. The rearrangement uses TRBV20-1 and TRBJ1-2, with 8 bases fitting TRBD1. Germline trimming cut 6 bases from V and 1 base from J; bases unmatched to any gene: 4. Per the germline V gene, CDR1 is DFQATT and CDR2 is SNEGSKA (reference sequence). The CDR3 loop spans 13 amino acids. The CDR3 is CSADRGFNYGYTF. The DNA read from the CDR3 is TGCAGTGCAGACAGGGGTTTTAACTATGGC.

The table lists this clone with many counts. Read data end 3 residues before the CDR3 end; the end is taken from the germline J gene. This chain uses TRBV18 with TRBJ1-4, with 9 bases that match TRBD1. CDR3 length: 15 residues. With 3 bases clipped from V and 5 bases from J, the junction kept 4 bases outside the gene matches. Per germline, CDR1 KGHSH and CDR2 LQKENI. The CDR3 spells CASSPSDRGNEKLFF. Incomplete CDR3 DNA: TGTGCCAGCTCACCCTCGGACAGGGGAAATGAAAAA.

The sample holds many counts of this clone. The CDR3 is cut off 3 residues early in the read; its end comes from the germline J gene. The chain carries TRBV5-1 and TRBJ1-6; the match to TRBD1 covers 7 bases. J was trimmed by 7 bases and V by 4 bases; bases with no gene match: 5. CDR1 is SGHRS, CDR2 YFSETQ, per germline. The CDR3 sequence is 14 residues long. The CDR3 bases that were read are TGCGCCAGCAGCCCCCTACAGGGGAATTCACCC. This encodes CASSPLQGNSP. The CDR3 in full is CASSPLQGNSPLHF.

Many counts were recorded for this clone. The CDR3 goes on 3 residues after the read ends, and that part is filled in from the germline J gene. The chain carries TRBV14 and TRBJ2-2; the match to TRBD2 covers 7 bases. CDR1 and CDR2 (germline): SGHDN, FVKESK. This CDR3 has 17 amino acids. V lost 3 bases and J lost 5; bases outside the gene matches: 12. CDR3 amino acids: CASSHPGAGFSTGELFF. The CDR3 bases that were read are TGTGCCAGCAGCCACCCGGGAGCGGGATTTTCTACCGGGGAG.

This clone has at least ten counts. From the germline J gene comes the end of the CDR3, since the read stops 3 residues before it. The chain has TRBV19 and TRBJ2-6; D remains ambiguous. The V and J ends lost 9 bases and 0 bases respectively, with 6 bases between them. Germline V gene data show CDR1 as LNHDA and CDR2 as SQIVND (reference sequence). The CDR3 contains 13 residues. CDR3: CARANSGANVLTF. Incomplete CDR3 DNA: TGTGCCAGAGCAAACTCTGGGGCCAACGTC.

Comments on this clone: The observed sequence ends 3 residues before the CDR3 terminus, with the missing tail filled in from the germline J gene. The genes are TRBV2 and TRBJ1-4; tentative D call: TRBD1 (6 bases). The CDR3 consists of 14 residues. Trimming pared 6 bases from V and 3 bases from J, leaving 11 bases between. Germline CDR1 and CDR2: SNHLY and FYNNEI. CDR3 loop: CASRGGLANEKLFF. The DNA read from the CDR3 is TGTGCCAGCAGGGGGGGGCTAGCTAATGAAAAA.

This clone has at least ten counts. Read sequence stops 3 residues before the CDR3 end, and the germline J gene provides the missing end. This rearrangement joins TRBV5-6 to TRBJ2-1, with a tentative D call TRBD2 (5 bases). V was shortened by 2 bases and J by 0 bases, with 9 bases between the two germline ends. The germline CDR1 and CDR2 sequences are SGHDT and YYEEEE. The CDR3 consists of 15 residues. The CDR3 reads CASSFSVLSYNEQFF. The part of the CDR3 DNA that was read is TGTGCCAGCAGCTTTAGCGTTCTCTCCTACAATGAG. Full variable domain (outside the CDR3, taken from reference TRBV5-6 and TRBJ2-1): DAGVTQSPTHLIKTRGQQVTLRCSPKSGHDTVSWYQQALGQGPQFIFQYYEEEERQRGNFPDRFSGHQFPNYSSELNVNALLLGDSALYLCASSFSVLSYNEQFFGPGTRLTVL.

The table lists this clone with many counts. The read ends 3 residues shy of where the CDR3 ends; the end is completed using the germline J gene. The J gene is TRBJ2-3, the V gene TRBV10-3; perhaps TRBD1 as D (5 bases). CDR3 size: 14 residues. The V gene's germline CDR1 is ENHRY and CDR2 SYGVKD. Trimming shortened V by 2 bases and J by 6 bases, and 12 bases separated the two germline ends. CDR3 sequence reads: CAISEVAGKDTQYF. The covered CDR3 bases are TGTGCCATCAGTGAGGTCGCAGGGAAGGATACG.

This clone was recorded many times. The CDR3 end falls 3 residues outside the read, so it is completed with the germline J gene. The V and J genes are TRBV4-2 and TRBJ1-4, with 7 bases identical to TRBD1. The CDR3 is made up of 15 amino acids. CDR1 and CDR2 from the germline V gene are LGHNA and YNFKEQ. V shed 5 bases and J 8 bases; nucleotides not matched to a gene: 11. The CDR3 bases that were read are TGTGCCAGCAGCATCCACCGGGACAGCATGGAAAAA. It is translated as CASSIHRDSMEK. The complete CDR3 protein is CASSIHRDSMEKLFF.

At least ten counts were recorded for this clone. The read gets to within 3 residues of the CDR3 end, and the germline J gene fills in the rest. The chain employs TRBV18 and TRBJ2-3; TRBD2 aligns across 11 bases. The CDR3 has 18 amino acids. Losses at the gene ends were 4 bases for V and 1 base for J; bases not matched to a gene: 10. CDR1 is KGHSH and CDR2 is LQKENI in the germline V gene. The CDR3 reads CASSLSSGRAVGTDTQYF. CDR3 DNA, as far as it was read: TGTGCCAGCTCACTTAGTAGCGGGAGGGCCGTTGGCACAGATACG.